The 8 T cell receptor beta chains given below trace back to one sample, sequenced in a study of neurological immune-mediated disorders. One entry per CDR3 protein, called by TCRdb with MiXCR from the 5' RACE reads. The sample shows approximately 100,000 distinct CDR3 sequences, more than 10% of them seen only once. The time point here: longitudinal time-point 3. Sequenced input: PBMCs. These receptors originate from a female donor with HTLV-1-associated myelopathy (HAM/TSP).

Details on this clonotype: Sequence at one end of the junction differs from germline and may be a read error. This sequence joins TRBV9 and TRBJ2-7, with 9 bases identical to TRBD1. From germline, CDR1 is SGDLS and CDR2 YYNGEE. The CDR3 consists of 15 residues. CDR3 sequence reads: CGSSLEGQGINEQYF. In DNA form, the CDR3 reads TGTGGCAGCAGCTTAGAGGGACAGGGCATCAACGAGCAGTACTTC.

This clonotype appeared many times. The chain couples TRBV24-1 to TRBJ2-2, with D uncertain. This CDR3 spans 11 amino acids. From germline, CDR1 is KGHDR and CDR2 SFDVKD. Trimming stripped 6 bases from V and 3 bases from J, with 1 base between. As DNA, the CDR3 is TGTGCCACCAGTTACACCGGGGAGCTGTTTTTT. Encoded protein: CATSYTGELFF.

Comment on this clonotype: Possible read error: a much larger clone is one base away. The chain joins TRBV5-5 to TRBJ2-1, with a weak D call TRBD1 (6 bases). Germline lookup yields CDR1 SGHKS and CDR2 YYEKEE (reference sequence). This CDR3 has 17 residues. The germline V and J ends were trimmed by 5 bases and 6 bases, with 24 bases remaining between them. The CDR3 here is CASRLTTPGHGVNEQFF. The CDR3 nucleotides are TGTGCCAGCAGACTGACAACCCCGGGACATGGAGTCAATGAGCAGTTCTTC.

This clonotype was observed a handful of times. V usage is TRBV9 and J usage is TRBJ2-7, with TRBD1 identical over 12 bases. Germline CDR1 SGDLS, CDR2 YYNGEE. This CDR3 spans 14 amino acids. V was pared by 4 bases and J by 6 bases, with 5 bases of the junction left unmatched. CDR3 nucleotide sequence: TGTGCCAGCAGCCCAAGGGACAGGGGGCGCGAGCAGTACTTC. This translates into CASSPRDRGREQYF.

This clonotype has ten or more counts. The J gene is TRBJ2-5, the V gene TRBV11-1; D is possibly TRBD2 (6 bases). Between the trimmed V and J ends, which lost 4 bases and 2 bases, there was a span of 11 bases. The germline gives CDR1 SGHAT, CDR2 FQDESV (reference sequence). The CDR3 covers 14 residues. The CDR3 protein is CASSSRGFQETQYF. The CDR3 bases are TGTGCCAGCAGCTCCCGGGGGTTTCAAGAGACCCAGTACTTC.

This clonotype was picked up many times. This rearrangement joins TRBV20-1 to TRBJ2-7, with 9 positions matching TRBD1. Germline V gene data show CDR1 as DFQATT and CDR2 as SNEGSKA (reference sequence). The V segment lost 1 base and the J segment 7 bases; nucleotides outside the gene matches: 14. The CDR3 is 16 residues long. CDR3 bases: TGCAGTGCTAGAGGAATTATTGGGGGACAGGGTTTTGAGCAGTACTTC. Residues: CSARGIIGGQGFEQYF.

In this sample, this clonotype turned up many times. The chain links TRBV10-1 to TRBJ2-5; D is perhaps TRBD2 (5 bases). The V gene's germline CDR1 is WNHNN and CDR2 SYGVQD (reference sequence). The germline V and J ends were trimmed by 6 bases and 6 bases, with 23 bases remaining between them. CDR3 length equals 16 residues. The CDR3 protein is CASRARVCDGRQTQYF. CDR3 sequence (DNA): TGCGCCAGCAGAGCGCGGGTGTGTGACGGGCGGCAGACCCAGTACTTC.

This clonotype has ten or more counts. The chain is built from TRBV5-1 and TRBJ1-2; D unresolved. CDR1 is SGHRS and CDR2 is YFSETQ in the germline V gene. The V end lost 6 bases, the J end lost 5 bases, and 17 bases lay between the germline ends. This CDR3 has 14 amino acids. This chain's CDR3 is CASTFGSMEYGYTF. The DNA of the CDR3 is TGCGCCAGCACCTTTGGATCTATGGAATATGGCTACACCTTC.